These 2 T cell receptor beta chains came from one sample sequenced in a study of blood T cell repertoires in COVID-19. Clones were sequenced by immunoSEQ multiplex PCR, and TCRdb holds only the in-frame ones, with some missing. The table includes around 400,000 clones, 85% to 90% detected once. The sequencing sample was made of PBMCs or T cells enriched from blood (not recorded which). The receptors were gathered from a woman aged 25 to 39 who had recovered from COVID-19.

V gene TRBV9 combines with J gene TRBJ1-3; D perhaps matches TRBD1 (6 bases). V lost 7 bases and J 0 bases, leaving 14 bases between the germline ends. Germline CDR1 SGDLS, CDR2 YYNGEE. The CDR3 sequence is 15 residues long. CDR3 loop: CASGRWTVSGNTIYF. The CDR3 DNA is TGTGCCAGCGGACGATGGACAGTCTCTGGAAACACCATATATTTT.

J is TRBJ1-1 and V is TRBV28; 7 bases match TRBD1. This CDR3 is 15 amino acids long. V shed 3 bases, J shed 4 bases, and the junction held 8 bases outside the gene matches. CDR1 and CDR2 from the germline V gene are MDHEN and SYDVKM. This chain's CDR3 is CASSFPRQGLTEAFF. As DNA, the CDR3 is TGTGCCAGCAGTTTTCCTCGACAGGGTCTCACTGAAGCTTTCTTT. The full variable domain, completed using reference TRBV28 and TRBJ1-1, is DVKVTQSSRYLVKRTGEKVFLECVQDMDHENMFWYRQDPGLGLRLIYFSYDVKMKEKGDIPEGYSVSREKKERFSLILESASTNQTSMYLCASSFPRQGLTEAFFGQGTRLTVV.